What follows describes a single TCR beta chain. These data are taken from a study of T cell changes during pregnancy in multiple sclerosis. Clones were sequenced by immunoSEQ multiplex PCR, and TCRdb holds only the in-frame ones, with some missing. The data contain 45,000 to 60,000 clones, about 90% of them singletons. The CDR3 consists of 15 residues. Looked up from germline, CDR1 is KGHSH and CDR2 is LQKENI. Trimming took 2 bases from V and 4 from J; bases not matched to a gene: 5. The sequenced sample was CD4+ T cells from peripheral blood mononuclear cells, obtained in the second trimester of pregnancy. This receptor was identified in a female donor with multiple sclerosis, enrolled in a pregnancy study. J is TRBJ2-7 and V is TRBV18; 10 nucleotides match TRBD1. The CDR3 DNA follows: TGTGCCAGCTCACCAACGGGACAGGGGTGGTACGAGCAGTACTTC. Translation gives CASSPTGQGWYEQYF.